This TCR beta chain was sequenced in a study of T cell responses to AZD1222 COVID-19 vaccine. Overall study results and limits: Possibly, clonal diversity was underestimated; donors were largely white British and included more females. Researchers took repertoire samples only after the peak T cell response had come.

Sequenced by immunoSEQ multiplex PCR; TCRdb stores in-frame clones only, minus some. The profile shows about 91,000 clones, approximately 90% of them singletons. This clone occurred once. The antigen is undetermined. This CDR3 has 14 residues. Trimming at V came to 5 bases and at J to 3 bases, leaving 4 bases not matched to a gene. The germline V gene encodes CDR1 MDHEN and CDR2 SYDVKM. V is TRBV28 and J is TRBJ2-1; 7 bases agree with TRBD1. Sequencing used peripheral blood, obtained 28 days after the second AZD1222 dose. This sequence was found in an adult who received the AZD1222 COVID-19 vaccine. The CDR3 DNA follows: TGTGCCAGCAGTAGCGACAGGGTCTACAATGAGCAGTTCTTC. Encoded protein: CASSSDRVYNEQFF.